This TCR beta chain comes out of a study of monozygotic twins with inflammatory bowel disease. Remarks on this clonotype: Its antigen is not identified.

The total RNA came straight from whole blood, and T cells were not sorted beforehand. CDR1 and CDR2 (germline): KGHDR, SFDVKD. CDR3 length: 16 amino acids. Starting material for each TCR library was roughly 3,500 ng of total RNA. TCRdb reanalyzed the 5' RACE reads, giving one entry per CDR3 protein sequence and no DNA. This repertoire includes 350,000 to 550,000 distinct CDR3 sequences. Study observations and caveats: Using the inverse Simpson index, IBD patients had lower TCRbeta diversity than healthy co-twins.

Input material: blood. This TCR derives from a human donor with ulcerative colitis or Crohn's disease, or a healthy co-twin of an affected twin (not recorded which). The rearrangement joins TRBV24-1 to TRBJ2-1. The chain's CDR3 is CATSDSDRTFHNEQFF.